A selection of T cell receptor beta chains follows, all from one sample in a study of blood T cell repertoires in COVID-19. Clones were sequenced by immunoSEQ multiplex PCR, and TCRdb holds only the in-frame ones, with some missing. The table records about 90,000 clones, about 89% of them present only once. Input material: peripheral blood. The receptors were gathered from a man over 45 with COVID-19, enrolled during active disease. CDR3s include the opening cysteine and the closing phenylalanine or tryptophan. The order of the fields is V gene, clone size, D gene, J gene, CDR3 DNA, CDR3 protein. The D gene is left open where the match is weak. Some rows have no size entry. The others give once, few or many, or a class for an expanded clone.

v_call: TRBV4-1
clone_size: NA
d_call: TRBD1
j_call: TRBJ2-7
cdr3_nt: TGCGCCAGCAGCGTAACCGGGACAGGACTCTACGAGCAGTACTTC
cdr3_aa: CASSVTGTGLYEQYF

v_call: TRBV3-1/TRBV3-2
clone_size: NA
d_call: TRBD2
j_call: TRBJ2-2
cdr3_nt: TGTGCCAGCAGCCCCCTGCGACTAGCTAGCACCGGGGAGCTGTTTTTT
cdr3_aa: CASSPLRLASTGELFF

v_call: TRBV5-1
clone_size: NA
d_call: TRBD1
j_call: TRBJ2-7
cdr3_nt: TGCGCCAGCAGCTTGGAGCAGGGGGCCCACTACGAGCAGTACTTC
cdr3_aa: CASSLEQGAHYEQYF

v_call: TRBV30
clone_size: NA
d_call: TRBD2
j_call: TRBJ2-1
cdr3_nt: TGTGCCTGGAGCGCTAGCGGGGTAGTAAATGAGCAGTTCTTC
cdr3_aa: CAWSASGVVNEQFF

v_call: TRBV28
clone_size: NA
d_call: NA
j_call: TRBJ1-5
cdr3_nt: TGTGCCAGCAGCCCCCAACAGTATTATCAGCCCCAGCATTTT
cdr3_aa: CASSPQQYYQPQHF

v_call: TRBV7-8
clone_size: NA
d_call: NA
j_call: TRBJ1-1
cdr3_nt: TGTGCCAGCAGCCCAGCGATGTTGTCGGTGAACACTGAAGCTTTCTTT
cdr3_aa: CASSPAMLSVNTEAFF

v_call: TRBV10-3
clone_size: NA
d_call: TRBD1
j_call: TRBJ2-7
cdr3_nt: TGTGCCATCAGTGACGACAGGGTCGCTTACGAGCAGTACTTC
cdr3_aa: CAISDDRVAYEQYF

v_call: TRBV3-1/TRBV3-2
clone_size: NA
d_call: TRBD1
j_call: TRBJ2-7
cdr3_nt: TGTGCCAGCAGCCCCGGACAGGGGGTCTACGAGCAGTACTTC
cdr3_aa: CASSPGQGVYEQYF

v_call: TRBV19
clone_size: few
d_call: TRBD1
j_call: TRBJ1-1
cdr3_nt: TGTGCCAGTAGTATAGTCCCCGGACAGGCTCAGGAAGCTTTCTTT
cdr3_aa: CASSIVPGQAQEAFF

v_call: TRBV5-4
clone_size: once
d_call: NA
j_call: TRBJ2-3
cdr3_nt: TGTGCCAGCAGCCTCTGGGGAGCAGATACGCAGTATTTT
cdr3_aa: CASSLWGADTQYF

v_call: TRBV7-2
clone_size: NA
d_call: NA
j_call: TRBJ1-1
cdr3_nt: TGTGCCAGCAGCTTAGTATCAGACAGGTTTGGCACTGAAGCTTTCTTT
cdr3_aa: CASSLVSDRFGTEAFF

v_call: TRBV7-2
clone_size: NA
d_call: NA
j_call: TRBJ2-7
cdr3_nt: TGTGCCAGCAGCCCGGGCTACGAGCAGTACTTC
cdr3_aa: CASSPGYEQYF

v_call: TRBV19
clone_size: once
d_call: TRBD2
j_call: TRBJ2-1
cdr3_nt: TGTGCCAGTAGTCTTTACCTAACACAAGGGACTAGCGGGGGGGTAAATGAGCAGTTCTTC
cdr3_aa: CASSLYLTQGTSGGVNEQFF

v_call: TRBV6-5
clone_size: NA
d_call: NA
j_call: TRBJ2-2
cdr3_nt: TGTGCCAGCAGTTACTCTGGGACAACAAACACCGGGGAGCTGTTTTTT
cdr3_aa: CASSYSGTTNTGELFF

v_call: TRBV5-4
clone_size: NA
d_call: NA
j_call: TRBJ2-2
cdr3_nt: TGTGCCAGCAGCCCATGGAGCAGTCCGAACACCGGGGAGCTGTTTTTT
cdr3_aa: CASSPWSSPNTGELFF

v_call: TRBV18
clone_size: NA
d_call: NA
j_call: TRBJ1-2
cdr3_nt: TGTGCCAGCTCACCAAAAGGGGCAGAAGACTATGGCTACACCTTC
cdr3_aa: CASSPKGAEDYGYTF

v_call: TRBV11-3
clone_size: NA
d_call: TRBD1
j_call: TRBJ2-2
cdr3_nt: TGTGCCAGCAGCCATGGGACAGGGCAACCCCAGTCTACCGGGGAGCTGTTTTTT
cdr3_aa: CASSHGTGQPQSTGELFF

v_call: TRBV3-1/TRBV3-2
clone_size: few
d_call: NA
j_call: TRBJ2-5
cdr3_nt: TGTGCCAGCAGCCAAGCTGAGACCCAGTACTTC
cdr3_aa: CASSQAETQYF

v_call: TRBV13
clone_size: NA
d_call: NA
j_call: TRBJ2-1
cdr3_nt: TGTGCCAGCAGCCACACTAGCAGCTCCTACAATGAGCAGTTCTTC
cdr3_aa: CASSHTSSSYNEQFF

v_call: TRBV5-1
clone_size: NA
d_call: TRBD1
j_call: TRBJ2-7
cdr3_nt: TGCGCCAGCAGCCCCACAGGCAGGGGGTCCCACGAGCAGTACTTC
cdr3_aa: CASSPTGRGSHEQYF

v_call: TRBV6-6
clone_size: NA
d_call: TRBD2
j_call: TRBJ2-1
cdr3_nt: TGTGCCAGCAGTTACTCTAGACTAGCGGGGCATGAGCAGTTCTTC
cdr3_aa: CASSYSRLAGHEQFF

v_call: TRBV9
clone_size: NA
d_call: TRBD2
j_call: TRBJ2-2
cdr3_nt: TGTGCCAGCAGCAACGATCCGCGGGGGGGATGGACCGGGGAGCTGTTTTTT
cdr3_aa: CASSNDPRGGWTGELFF

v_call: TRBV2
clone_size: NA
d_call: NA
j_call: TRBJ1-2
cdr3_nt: TGTGCCAGCAGTGAAATAGTTTTCTACACCTTC
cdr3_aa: CASSEIVFYTF

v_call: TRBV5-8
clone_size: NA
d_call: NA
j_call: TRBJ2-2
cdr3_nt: TGTGCCAGCAGCTTGTGGCTACAGCAGCACACCGGGGAGCTGTTTTTT
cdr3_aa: CASSLWLQQHTGELFF

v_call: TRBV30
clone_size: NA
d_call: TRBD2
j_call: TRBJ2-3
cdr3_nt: TGTGCCTGGAGTGATCTAGCGGCCCTCACAGATACGCAGTATTTT
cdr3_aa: CAWSDLAALTDTQYF

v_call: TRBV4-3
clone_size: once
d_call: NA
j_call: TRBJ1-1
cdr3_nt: TGCGCCAGCAGCCAAGCGGGGGTGGGGACTGAAGCTTTCTTT
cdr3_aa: CASSQAGVGTEAFF

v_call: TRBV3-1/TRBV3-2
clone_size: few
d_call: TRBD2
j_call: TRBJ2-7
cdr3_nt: TGTGCCAGCAGCCAGCGGACTAGCGGGCACTACGAGCAGTACTTC
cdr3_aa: CASSQRTSGHYEQYF

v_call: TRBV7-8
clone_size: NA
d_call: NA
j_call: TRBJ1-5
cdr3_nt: TGTGCCAGCAGCTTAGATCGTCAGGTGAATCAGCCCCAGCATTTT
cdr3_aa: CASSLDRQVNQPQHF

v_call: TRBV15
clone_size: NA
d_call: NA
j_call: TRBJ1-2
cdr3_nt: TGTGCCACCAGCAGAGATCCAGGGGTAACATCTATGGGCTACACCTTC
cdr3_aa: CATSRDPGVTSMGYTF

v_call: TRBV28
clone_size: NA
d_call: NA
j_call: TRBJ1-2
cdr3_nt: TGTGCCAGCAGTCTGGACATCGCCTATGGCTACACCTTC
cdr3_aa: CASSLDIAYGYTF

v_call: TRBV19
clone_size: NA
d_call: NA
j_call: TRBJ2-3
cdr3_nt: TGTGCCAGTAGTCAGGGACTTCCCACAGATACGCAGTATTTT
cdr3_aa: CASSQGLPTDTQYF

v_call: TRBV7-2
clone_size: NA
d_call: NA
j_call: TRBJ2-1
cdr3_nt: TGTGCCAGCAGCTTAGGACAGGTAAGCGGTGAGCAGTTCTTC
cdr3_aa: CASSLGQVSGEQFF

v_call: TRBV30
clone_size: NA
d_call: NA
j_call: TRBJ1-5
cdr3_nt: TGTGCCTGGAGCTTGGGGCGAGCGGGTTCCAAGCCCCAGCATTTT
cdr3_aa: CAWSLGRAGSKPQHF

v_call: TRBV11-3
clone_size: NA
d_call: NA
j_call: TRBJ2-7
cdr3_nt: TGTGCCAGCAGTCCAGGGGGCGGGGGCGAGCAGTACTTC
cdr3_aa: CASSPGGGGEQYF

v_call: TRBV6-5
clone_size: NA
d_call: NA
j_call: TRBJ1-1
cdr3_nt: TGTGCCAGCAGTCCCGGGAGGAACACTGAAGCTTTCTTT
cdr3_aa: CASSPGRNTEAFF

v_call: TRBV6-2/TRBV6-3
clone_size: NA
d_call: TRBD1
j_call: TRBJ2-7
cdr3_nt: TGTGCCAGCAGTCTTACCGGGACAGGGGGTGGCTACGAGCAGTACTTC
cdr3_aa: CASSLTGTGGGYEQYF

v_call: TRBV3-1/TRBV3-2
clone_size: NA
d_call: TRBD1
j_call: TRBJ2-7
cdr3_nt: TGTGCCAGCAGCCAGGGGACAGGTCTTATATACGAGCAGTACTTC
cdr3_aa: CASSQGTGLIYEQYF

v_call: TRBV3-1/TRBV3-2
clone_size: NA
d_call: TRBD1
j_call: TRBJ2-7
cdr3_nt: TGTGCCAGCAGCTCTACAGGGGCCAGCTCCTACGAGCAGTACTTC
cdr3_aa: CASSSTGASSYEQYF

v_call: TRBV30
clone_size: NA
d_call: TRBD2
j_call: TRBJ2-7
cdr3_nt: TGTGCCTGGGACCTAGCGGGGTACTACGAGCAGTACTTC
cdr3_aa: CAWDLAGYYEQYF

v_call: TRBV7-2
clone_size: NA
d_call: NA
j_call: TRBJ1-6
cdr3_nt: TGTGCCAGCAGCTTAGCAGCGTATAATTCACCCCTCCACTTT
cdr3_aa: CASSLAAYNSPLHF

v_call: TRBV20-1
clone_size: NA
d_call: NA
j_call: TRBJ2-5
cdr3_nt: TGCAGTGGAACCCTCACACGGACCCAGTACTTC
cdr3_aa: CSGTLTRTQYF

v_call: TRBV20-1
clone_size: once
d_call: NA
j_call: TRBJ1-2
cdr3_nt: TGCAGTGCTAGTAGGACTGCTAACTATGGCTACACCTTC
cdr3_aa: CSASRTANYGYTF

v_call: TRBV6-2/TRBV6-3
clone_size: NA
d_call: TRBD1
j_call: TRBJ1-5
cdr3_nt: TGTGCCAGCAGCCCCGGACAGGGACCCCATCAGCCCCAGCATTTT
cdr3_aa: CASSPGQGPHQPQHF

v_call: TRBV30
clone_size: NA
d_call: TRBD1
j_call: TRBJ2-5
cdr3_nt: TGTGCCTACGATACAGGGGGCGGGGAGACCCAGTACTTC
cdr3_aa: CAYDTGGGETQYF

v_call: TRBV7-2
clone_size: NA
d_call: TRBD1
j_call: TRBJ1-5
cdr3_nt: TGTGCCAGCAGCGACAGGGTAGGAGGTCAGCCCCAGCATTTT
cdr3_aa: CASSDRVGGQPQHF

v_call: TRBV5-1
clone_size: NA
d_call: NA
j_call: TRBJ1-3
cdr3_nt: TGCGCCAGCAGCTTGGAATACGGCTCTGGAAACACCATATATTTT
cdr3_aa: CASSLEYGSGNTIYF

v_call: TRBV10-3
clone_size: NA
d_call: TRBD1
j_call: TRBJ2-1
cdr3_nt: TGTGCCATTGCAGGACAGGGTCCTTACAATGAGCAGTTCTTC
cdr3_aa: CAIAGQGPYNEQFF

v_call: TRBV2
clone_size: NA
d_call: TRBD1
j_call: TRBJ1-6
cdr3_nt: TGTGCCAGCATGATCCGGCAGGGGGATACTAATTCACCCCTCCACTTT
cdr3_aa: CASMIRQGDTNSPLHF

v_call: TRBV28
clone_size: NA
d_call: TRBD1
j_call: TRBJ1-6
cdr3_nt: TGTGCCAGCAGCCCCCTGGGGCAGGGGGTAAATTCACCCCTCCACTTT
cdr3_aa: CASSPLGQGVNSPLHF

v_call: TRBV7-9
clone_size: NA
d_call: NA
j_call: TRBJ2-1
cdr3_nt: TGTGCCAGCAGCTTAGCGGGGCGGTACAATGAGCAGTTCTTC
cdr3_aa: CASSLAGRYNEQFF

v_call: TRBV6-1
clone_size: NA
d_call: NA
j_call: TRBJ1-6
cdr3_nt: TGTGCCAGCAGTGAGCATTACCCTAACAGTCACTTCAATAATTCACCCCTCCACTTT
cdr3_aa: CASSEHYPNSHFNNSPLHF

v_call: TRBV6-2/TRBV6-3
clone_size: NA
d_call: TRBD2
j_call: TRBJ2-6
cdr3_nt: TGTGCCAGCAGTTCCGCGGGGGAGAACGTCCTGACTTTC
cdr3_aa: CASSSAGENVLTF

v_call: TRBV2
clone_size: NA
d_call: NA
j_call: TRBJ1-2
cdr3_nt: TGTGCCAGCAGTATCAGGGGAATCTATGGCTACACCTTC
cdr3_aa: CASSIRGIYGYTF

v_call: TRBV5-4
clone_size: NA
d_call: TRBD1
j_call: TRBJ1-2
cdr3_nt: TGTGCCAGCAGCCCTGGACAGGATCCGCTCTATGGCTACACCTTC
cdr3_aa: CASSPGQDPLYGYTF

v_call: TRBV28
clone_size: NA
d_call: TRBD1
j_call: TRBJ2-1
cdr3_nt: TGTGCCAGCAGTCCCGGGGACAGGGATAGCGAGCAGTTCTTC
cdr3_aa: CASSPGDRDSEQFF

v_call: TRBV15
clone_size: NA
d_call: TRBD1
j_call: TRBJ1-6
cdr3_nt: TGTGCCACCAGGGGGACAGGGAATTCACCCCTCCACTTT
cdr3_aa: CATRGTGNSPLHF

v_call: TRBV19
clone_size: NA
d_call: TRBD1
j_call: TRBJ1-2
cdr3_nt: TGTGCCAGTAGTCCCCGACAGGGGAGCTCCTATGGCTACACCTTC
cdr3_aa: CASSPRQGSSYGYTF

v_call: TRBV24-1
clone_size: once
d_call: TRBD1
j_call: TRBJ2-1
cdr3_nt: TGTGCCACCAGTGATACCGTGGCCGGGACAGTGAACAATGAGCAGTTCTTC
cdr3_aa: CATSDTVAGTVNNEQFF